The 7 T cell receptor beta chains given below trace back to one sample, sequenced in a study of blood T cell repertoires in COVID-19 (dated by TCRdb to about 2020). The receptor library was made with the immunoSEQ multiplex PCR assay. TCRdb retrieved this table from immuneACCESS and kept in-frame rearrangements only. Not all clones are present; in checked studies, unresolved V genes account for under half, and no reason is known for the remainder. Here the sample has about 220,000 clones; around four fifths occur a single time. About 5.1% of the sample is held by the ten biggest clonotypes. The sequencing sample was made of peripheral blood. These receptors all come from a woman aged 60 to 75 who had recovered from COVID-19.

This chain links TRBV5-1 with TRBJ2-1, with D possibly TRBD2 on 7 matching bases. The V end was cut by 9 bases, the J end by 4 bases, with 20 bases between. The CDR3 is made up of 15 amino acids. The germline V gene has CDR1 SGHRS and CDR2 YFSETQ. DNA of the CDR3: TGCGCCACTAGCAACCCGGGGGGCTCTTACAATGAGCAGTTCTTC. It yields the protein CATSNPGGSYNEQFF.

The CDR3, as DNA: TGTGCCAGCAGCCCGGGACTGCAGAGGGGCTACACCTTC. It encodes CASSPGLQRGYTF. The chain couples TRBV7-9 to TRBJ1-2, with D tentatively TRBD1 (5 bases). The CDR3 covers 13 residues. Between the trimmed V and J ends, which lost 5 bases and 8 bases, there was a span of 15 bases. Germline lookup yields CDR1 SEHNR and CDR2 FQNEAQ (reference sequence).

The genes are TRBV12-5 and TRBJ2-1, with a possible D match to TRBD1 (6 bases). Germline CDR1 reads LGHNT; CDR2 reads FRNRAP. This CDR3 comprises 16 residues. Trimming cost V 4 bases and J 1 base, with 14 bases left between them. CDR3 region: CASGSVDRPSYNEQFF. CDR3 coding DNA: TGTGCTAGTGGTTCGGTGGACAGACCATCCTACAATGAGCAGTTCTTC.

This clone was found once. The chain is built from TRBV11-2 and TRBJ2-7; maybe TRBD1 (6 bases). CDR3 length: 12 amino acids. The V and J ends lost 5 bases and 4 bases respectively, with 9 bases between them. Germline CDR1 SGHAT, CDR2 FQNNGV. The CDR3 region has the DNA TGTGCCAGCAGCCCACAGGGTTACGAGCAGTACTTC. Translating gives CASSPQGYEQYF. The full variable domain, completed using reference TRBV11-2 and TRBJ2-7, is EAGVAQSPRYKIIEKRQSVAFWCNPISGHATLYWYQQILGQGPKLLIQFQNNGVVDDSQLPKDRFSAERLKGVDSTLKIQPAKLEDSAVYLCASSPQGYEQYFGPGTRLTVT.

V and J are TRBV12-5 and TRBJ2-5; 10 positions agree with TRBD2. Unmatched junction bases numbered 13, after V lost 0 bases and J lost 3 bases. The CDR3 consists of 19 residues. Germline V gives CDR1 LGHNT, CDR2 FRNRAP. CDR3 residues: CASGLVGLAGVLTKETQYF. The DNA of the CDR3 is TGTGCTAGTGGTTTGGTAGGGCTAGCGGGGGTATTAACGAAAGAGACCCAGTACTTC.

The V gene is TRBV3-1 (or the pseudogene TRBV3-2), the J gene TRBJ2-1, with D uncertain. Germline CDR1 and CDR2: LGHDT and YNNKEL (reference sequence). V was trimmed by 1 base and J by 5 bases, leaving 6 bases between them. This CDR3 region has 13 residues. This CDR3 reads CASSQGRDNEQFF. CDR3 coding DNA: TGTGCCAGCAGCCAAGGTCGGGACAATGAGCAGTTCTTC.

This rearrangement joins TRBV7-2 to TRBJ1-3; D gene unclear. The CDR3 spans 14 residues. The V gene lost 5 bases and the J gene lost 1 base, with 9 bases spanning the gap. Per germline, CDR1 SGHTA and CDR2 FQGNSA. CDR3 residues: CASSLAGSGNTIYF. CDR3 coding DNA: TGTGCCAGCAGCCTGGCTGGTTCTGGAAACACCATATATTTT.